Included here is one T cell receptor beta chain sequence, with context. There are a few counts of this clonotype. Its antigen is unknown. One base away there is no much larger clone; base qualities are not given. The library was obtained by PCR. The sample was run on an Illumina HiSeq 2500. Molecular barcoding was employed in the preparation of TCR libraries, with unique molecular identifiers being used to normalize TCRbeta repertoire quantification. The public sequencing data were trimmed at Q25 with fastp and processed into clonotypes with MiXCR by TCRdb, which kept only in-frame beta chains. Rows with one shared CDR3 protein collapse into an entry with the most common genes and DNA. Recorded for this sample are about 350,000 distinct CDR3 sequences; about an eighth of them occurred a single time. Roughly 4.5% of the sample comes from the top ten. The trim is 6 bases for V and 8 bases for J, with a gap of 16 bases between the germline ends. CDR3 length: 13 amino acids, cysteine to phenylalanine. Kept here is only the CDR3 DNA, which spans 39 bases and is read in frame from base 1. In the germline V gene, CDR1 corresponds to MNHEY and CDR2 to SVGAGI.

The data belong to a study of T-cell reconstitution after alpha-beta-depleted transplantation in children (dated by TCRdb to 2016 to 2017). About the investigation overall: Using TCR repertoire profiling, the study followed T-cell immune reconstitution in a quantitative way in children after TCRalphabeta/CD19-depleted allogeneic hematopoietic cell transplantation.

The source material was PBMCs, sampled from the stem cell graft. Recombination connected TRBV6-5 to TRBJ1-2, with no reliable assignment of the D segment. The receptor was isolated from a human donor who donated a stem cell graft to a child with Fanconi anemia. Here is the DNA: TGTGCCAGCAGCGCCGTGGAGGGAGGCGGCTACACCTTC. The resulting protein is CASSAVEGGGYTF.